This passage covers 13 T cell receptor beta chains from one sample sequenced in a study of Ad26.COV2.S vaccination and SARS-CoV-2 variants. The assay was immunoSEQ multiplex PCR, and TCRdb's table has in-frame clones only and misses some. Found here are approximately 240,000 clones, approximately 87% of them singletons; the top ten hold around 10%. Sample treatment: around 19 received Ad26.COV2.S at low or high dose, single or two shots; several received placebo; per-sample allocation not given. Day 63 following the first vaccine or placebo injection was when the samples were taken. The source was peripheral blood, collected in a trial of Ad26.COV2.S vaccine versus placebo. These receptors came from a person between 18 and 65 years old who received the Ad26.COV2.S COVID-19 vaccine or a placebo.

The V call is TRBV4-3, the J call TRBJ1-6; 7 bases are a match to TRBD1. Germline V lookup: CDR1 LGHNA, CDR2 YSLEER. There are 15 residues in the CDR3. Unmatched junction bases numbered 3, after V lost 0 bases and J lost 7 bases. In DNA, the CDR3 is TGCGCCAGCAGCCAAGATGACAGGGCGAATTCACCCCTCCACTTT. Protein sequence: CASSQDDRANSPLHF.

The J gene is TRBJ1-2, the V gene TRBV4-1, with 7 positions matching TRBD1. The CDR3 consists of 13 residues. The V and J ends lost 3 bases and 8 bases, in that order; junction bases with no gene match: 6. Germline V gives CDR1 MGHRA, CDR2 YSYEKL. The CDR3 sequence: CASSQPQGEGYTF. The CDR3, as DNA: TGCGCCAGCAGCCAGCCCCAGGGGGAAGGCTACACCTTC.

The rearrangement links TRBV6-6 to TRBJ1-3, with no clear D. With 5 bases removed from V and 0 bases from J, the gap between germline ends came to 20 bases. The CDR3 contains 18 residues. CDR1 is MNHNY, CDR2 SVGAGI, per germline (reference sequence). CDR3 in DNA: TGTGCCAGCAGTCGAACCCGCGCTTGGGGAAGCTCTGGAAACACCATATATTTT. Translated: CASSRTRAWGSSGNTIYF.

This rearrangement joins TRBV6-5 to TRBJ1-2; D remains unclear. The CDR3 consists of 11 residues. V gave up 8 bases and J gave up 8 bases, with 12 bases separating them. Germline assignment: CDR1 MNHEY and CDR2 SVGAGI. The CDR3 nucleotides read TGTGCCAGCCTAGGACTATACGGCTACACCTTC. Translating gives CASLGLYGYTF.

This clone appeared a single time. This sample also contains other DNA sequences that code for the same CDR3. This sequence joins TRBV11-2 and TRBJ1-4; D might be TRBD1 (6 bases). The germline CDR1 and CDR2 sequences are SGHAT and FQNNGV. The CDR3 is made up of 14 amino acids. The V and J ends lost 2 bases and 5 bases respectively, with 9 bases between them. The CDR3, as DNA: TGTGCCAGCAGCTTACTACAGGGAAATGAAAAACTGTTTTTT. Its translation: CASSLLQGNEKLFF.

The chain links TRBV19 to TRBJ1-2; possibly TRBD1 for D (5 bases). The CDR3 spans 13 residues. CDR1 and CDR2 from the germline V gene are LNHDA and SQIVND (reference sequence). Trimming cost V 4 bases and J 7 bases, with 13 bases left between them. For the CDR3, the DNA is TGTGCCAGTAGTACGGGGGTGGAGGGTGGCTACACCTTC. Translation gives CASSTGVEGGYTF.

The CDR3 protein is CASSLWWTAAFNSPLHF. The CDR3 DNA reads TGTGCCAGCAGCTTGTGGTGGACAGCCGCTTTTAATTCACCCCTCCACTTT. The chain carries TRBV7-2 and TRBJ1-6, with D maybe TRBD1 (6 bases). The length of the CDR3 is 17 residues. V lost 3 bases and J 6 bases, leaving 18 bases between the germline ends. CDR1 and CDR2 (germline): SGHTA, FQGNSA.

The count of this clone is one. The rearrangement links TRBV10-2 to TRBJ1-4; tentative D call: TRBD1 (6 bases). There are 15 residues in the CDR3. V lost 9 bases and J lost 8, with 22 bases in between. The germline CDR1 and CDR2 sequences are WSHSY and SAAADI. CDR3 bases: TGCGCCAGTTCAGGGGCCCTCCTCACAAGCGAAAAACTGTTTTTT. It is translated as CASSGALLTSEKLFF.

This clone was counted a single time. The J gene is TRBJ2-3, the V gene TRBV4-1; 11 bases line up with TRBD2. The trim removed 0 bases at V and 3 bases at J, leaving 5 bases unmatched. The CDR3 runs to 17 residues. From germline, CDR1 is MGHRA and CDR2 YSYEKL. In DNA form, the CDR3 reads TGCGCCAGCAGCCAAGATGGGCTAGCGGGAGGAACAGATACGCAGTATTTT. It encodes CASSQDGLAGGTDTQYF.

This clone appeared a few times. The rearrangement joins TRBV19 to TRBJ1-1; TRBD1 is a possible D gene (5 bases). Germline-derived CDR1 and CDR2 are LNHDA and SQIVND (reference sequence). With 1 base removed from V and 1 base from J, the gap between germline ends came to 10 bases. The CDR3 sequence is 15 residues long. This CDR3 is CASSIAPRANTEAFF. The CDR3 DNA sequence: TGTGCCAGTAGTATAGCCCCCAGGGCGAACACTGAAGCTTTCTTT.

This clone was found once. This rearrangement joins TRBV10-2 to TRBJ2-5, with no clear D. Germline V gene data show CDR1 as WSHSY and CDR2 as SAAADI. The CDR3 extends over 14 amino acids. V lost 3 bases and J 4 bases, leaving 12 bases between the germline ends. This CDR3 reads CASSEDHLGETQYF. The CDR3 DNA follows: TGCGCCAGCAGTGAAGACCACCTCGGAGAGACCCAGTACTTC.

The chain couples TRBV7-2 to TRBJ2-7; D assignment may be TRBD1 or TRBD2 (5 bases each). The ends were cut back, 2 bases at V and 2 bases at J, with 16 bases in the middle. The CDR3 is made up of 16 amino acids. Germline assignment: CDR1 SGHTA and CDR2 FQGNSA. The CDR3 sequence: CASSLRDQDPTYEQYF. CDR3 coding DNA: TGTGCCAGCAGCTTACGGGACCAGGACCCCACCTACGAGCAGTACTTC.

V usage is TRBV19 and J usage is TRBJ2-7; D is perhaps TRBD1 (5 bases). Germline values: CDR1 LNHDA, CDR2 SQIVND (reference sequence). The CDR3 is 16 amino acids. V was cut by 1 base and J by 5 bases, with 18 bases left in between. The CDR3 DNA reads as TGTGCCAGTAGTATAGTGTCGTCAGGGTTGTTCCACGAGCAGTACTTC. It codes for CASSIVSSGLFHEQYF.